The sequence of this T cell receptor beta chain was determined in a study of cytomegalovirus exposure and HLA in healthy donors. Study outcomes and limitations: There were several of the most significant clusters that appeared linked to common viral pathogens in a later analysis. The study dropped some indistinguishable V segments, TRBV6-2 and TRBV6-3 among them. The study had only CMV serostatus as immune exposure information. Within the data, a cluster of highly shared sequence variants was likely a sequencing artifact.

60 Vbeta and 13 Jbeta primers were used in PCR. Produced via immunoSEQ multiplex PCR; TCRdb's table is partial and in-frame only. This sample carries 200,000 to 250,000 clones, 70% to 85% of them seen once, and the ten largest clones take 0.2% to 0.25%. V was trimmed by 0 bases and J by 3 bases, leaving 9 bases between them. The CDR3 totals 13 residues. The V gene's germline CDR1 is SQVTM and CDR2 ANQGSEA. This clone was recorded once. Its cognate antigen is unknown. The clonotype comes from a girl aged 2 to 9 in good health and CMV-seronegative. The chain combines TRBV29-1 with TRBJ2-7; D is unresolved. The sequencing input was PBMCs. CDR3 DNA sequence: TGCAGCGTTGAAGATGAGCACGGCTACGAGCAGTACTTC. This translates into CSVEDEHGYEQYF.